This T cell receptor beta chain derives from a study of blood T cell repertoires in COVID-19. On the study more broadly: Collection of acute and convalescent COVID-19 samples took place in the United States, Italy and Spain. PBMCs, B-cell-depleted T cells, or T cells were the source of the cDNA or gDNA that made up the material.

Original handling: Amplification of reference gene primers was used by the study to estimate nucleated cell counts. Sequencing used immunoSEQ multiplex PCR; TCRdb keeps in-frame clones, though not all of them. The DNA gave D and trimming, while V, J and clone size come from that table. The sample lists 200,000 or so clones, about 80% seen once, with more than 2% in the top ten. After removal of 0 bases from V and 3 bases from J, the junction contained 1 base not matched to a gene. Germline V gives CDR1 SGHRS, CDR2 YFSETQ. The CDR3 has 15 amino acids. The chain employs TRBV5-1 and TRBJ2-2; 8 bases line up with TRBD1. The TCR was taken from a woman in her fifties or sixties with acute or convalescent COVID-19. The specimen sequenced was peripheral blood. The CDR3 sequence: CASSLVRGHTGELFF. Here the CDR3 DNA reads TGCGCCAGCAGCTTGGTCAGGGGGCACACCGGGGAGCTGTTTTTT.